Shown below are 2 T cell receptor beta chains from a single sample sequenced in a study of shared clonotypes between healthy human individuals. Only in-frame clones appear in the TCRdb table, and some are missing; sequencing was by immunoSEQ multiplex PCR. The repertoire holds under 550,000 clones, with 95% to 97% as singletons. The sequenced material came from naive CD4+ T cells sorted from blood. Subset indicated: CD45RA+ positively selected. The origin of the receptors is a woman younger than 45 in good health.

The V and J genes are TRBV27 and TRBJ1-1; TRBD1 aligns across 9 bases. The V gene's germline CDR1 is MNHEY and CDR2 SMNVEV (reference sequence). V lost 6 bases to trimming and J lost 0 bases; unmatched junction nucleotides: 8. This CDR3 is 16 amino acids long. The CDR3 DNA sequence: TGTGCCAGCAGATCATACCGGGACAGGGTGAACACTGAAGCTTTCTTT. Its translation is CASRSYRDRVNTEAFF.

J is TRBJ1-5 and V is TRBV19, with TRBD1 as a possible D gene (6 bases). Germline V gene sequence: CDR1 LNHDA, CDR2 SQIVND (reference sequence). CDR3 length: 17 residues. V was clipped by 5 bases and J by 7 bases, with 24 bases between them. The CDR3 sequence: CASSPGGYRTLWQPQHF. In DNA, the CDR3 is TGTGCCAGTAGTCCCGGGGGCTACAGGACTTTATGGCAGCCCCAGCATTTT.